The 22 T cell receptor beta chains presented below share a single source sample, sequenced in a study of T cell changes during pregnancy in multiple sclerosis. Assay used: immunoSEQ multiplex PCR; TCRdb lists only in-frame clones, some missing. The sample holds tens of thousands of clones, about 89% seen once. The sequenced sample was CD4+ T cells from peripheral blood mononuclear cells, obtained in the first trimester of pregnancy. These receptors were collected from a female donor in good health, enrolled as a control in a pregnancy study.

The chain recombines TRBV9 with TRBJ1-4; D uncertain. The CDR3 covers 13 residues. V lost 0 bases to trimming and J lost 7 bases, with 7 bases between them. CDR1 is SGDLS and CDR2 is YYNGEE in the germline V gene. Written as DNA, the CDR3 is TGTGCCAGCAGCGTAGTGCCGGGTGAAAAACTGTTTTTT. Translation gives CASSVVPGEKLFF.

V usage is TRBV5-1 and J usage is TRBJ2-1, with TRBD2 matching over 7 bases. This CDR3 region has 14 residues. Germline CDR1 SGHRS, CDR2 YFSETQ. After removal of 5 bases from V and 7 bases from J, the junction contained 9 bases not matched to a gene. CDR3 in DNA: TGCGCCAGCAGGCGGGAGTCCCTCCAAAATGAGCAGTTCTTC. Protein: CASRRESLQNEQFF.

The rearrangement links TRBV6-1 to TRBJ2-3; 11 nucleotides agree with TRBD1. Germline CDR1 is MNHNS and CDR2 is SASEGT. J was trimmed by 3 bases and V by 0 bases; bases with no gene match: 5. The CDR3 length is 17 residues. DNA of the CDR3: TGTGCCAGCAGTGAAGCGTCCGGGACAGGGGGTACAGATACGCAGTATTTT. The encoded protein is CASSEASGTGGTDTQYF.

The CDR3 nucleotides read TGTGCCAGCAGGGGACAGGGGGACACCATATATTTT. The encoded protein is CASRGQGDTIYF. This chain joins TRBV6-5 and TRBJ1-3; 11 bases align to TRBD1. This CDR3 has 12 amino acids. Germline loops: CDR1 MNHEY, CDR2 SVGAGI. J was trimmed by 8 bases and V by 6 bases; bases with no gene match: 0.

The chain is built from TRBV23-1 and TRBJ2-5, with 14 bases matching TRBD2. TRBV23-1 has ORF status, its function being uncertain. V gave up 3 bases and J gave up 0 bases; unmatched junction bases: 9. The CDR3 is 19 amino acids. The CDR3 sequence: CASSHPGLAGGLYQETQYF. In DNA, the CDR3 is TGCGCCAGCAGTCACCCTGGACTAGCGGGGGGCCTATACCAAGAGACCCAGTACTTC.

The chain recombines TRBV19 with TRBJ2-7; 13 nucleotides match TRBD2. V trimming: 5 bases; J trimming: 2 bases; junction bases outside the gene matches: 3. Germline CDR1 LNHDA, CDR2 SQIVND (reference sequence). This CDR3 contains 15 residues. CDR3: CASSRGLAGAYEQYF. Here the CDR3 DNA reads TGTGCCAGTAGTCGAGGACTAGCGGGGGCCTACGAGCAGTACTTC.

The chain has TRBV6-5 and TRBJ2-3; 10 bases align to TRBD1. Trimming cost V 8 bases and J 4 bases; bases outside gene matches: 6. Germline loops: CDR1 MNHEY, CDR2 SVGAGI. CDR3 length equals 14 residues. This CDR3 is CASWDRGVADTQYF. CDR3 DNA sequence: TGTGCCAGCTGGGACAGGGGTGTCGCAGATACGCAGTATTTT.

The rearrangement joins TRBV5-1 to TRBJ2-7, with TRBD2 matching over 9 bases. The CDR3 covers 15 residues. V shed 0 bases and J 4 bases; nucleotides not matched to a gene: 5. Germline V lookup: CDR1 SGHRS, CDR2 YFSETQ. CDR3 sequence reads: CASSLVAGGPYEQYF. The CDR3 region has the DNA TGCGCCAGCAGCTTGGTTGCGGGAGGGCCTTACGAGCAGTACTTC.

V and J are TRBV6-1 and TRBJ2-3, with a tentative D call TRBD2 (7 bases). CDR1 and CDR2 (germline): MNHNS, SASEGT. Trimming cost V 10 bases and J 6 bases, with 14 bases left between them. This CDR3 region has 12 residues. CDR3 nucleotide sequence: TGTGCCACACCGGGGGGCCCGGATACGCAGTATTTT. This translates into CATPGGPDTQYF.

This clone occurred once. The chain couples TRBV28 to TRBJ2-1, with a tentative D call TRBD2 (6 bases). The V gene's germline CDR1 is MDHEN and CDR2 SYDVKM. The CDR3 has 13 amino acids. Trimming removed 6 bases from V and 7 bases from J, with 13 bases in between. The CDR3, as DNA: TGTGCCAGCAGAACCGGGGGTGGGAATGAGCAGTTCTTC. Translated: CASRTGGGNEQFF.

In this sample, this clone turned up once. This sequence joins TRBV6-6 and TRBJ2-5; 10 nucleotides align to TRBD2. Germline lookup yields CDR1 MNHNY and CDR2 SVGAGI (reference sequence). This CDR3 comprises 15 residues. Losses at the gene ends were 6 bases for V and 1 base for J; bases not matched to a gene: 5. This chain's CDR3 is CASSQREGTQETQYF. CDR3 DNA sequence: TGTGCCAGCAGCCAGCGGGAGGGTACCCAAGAGACCCAGTACTTC.

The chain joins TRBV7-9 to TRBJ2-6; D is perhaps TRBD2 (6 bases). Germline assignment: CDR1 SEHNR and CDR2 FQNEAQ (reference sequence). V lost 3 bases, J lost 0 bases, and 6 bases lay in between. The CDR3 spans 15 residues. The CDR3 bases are TGTGCCAGCAGCTTGGAGGGCTCTGGGGCCAACGTCCTGACTTTC. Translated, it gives CASSLEGSGANVLTF.

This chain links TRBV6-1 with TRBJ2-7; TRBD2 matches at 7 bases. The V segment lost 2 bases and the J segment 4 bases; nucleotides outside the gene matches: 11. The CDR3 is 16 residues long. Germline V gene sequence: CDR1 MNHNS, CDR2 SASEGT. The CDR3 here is CASSEKQDGRRYEQYF. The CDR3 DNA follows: TGTGCCAGCAGTGAAAAGCAGGACGGGAGGCGGTACGAGCAGTACTTC.

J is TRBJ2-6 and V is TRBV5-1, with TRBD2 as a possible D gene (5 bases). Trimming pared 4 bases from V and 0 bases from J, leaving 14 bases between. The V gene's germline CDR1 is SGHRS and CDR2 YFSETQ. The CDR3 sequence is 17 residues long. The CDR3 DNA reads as TGCGCCAGCAGCCAGCCGGACGGACTCTCTGGGGCCAACGTCCTGACTTTC. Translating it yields CASSQPDGLSGANVLTF. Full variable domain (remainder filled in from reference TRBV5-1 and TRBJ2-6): KAGVTQTPRYLIKTRGQQVTLSCSPISGHRSVSWYQQTPGQGLQFLFEYFSETQRNKGNFPGRFSGRQFSNSRSEMNVSTLELGDSALYLCASSQPDGLSGANVLTFGAGSRLTVL.

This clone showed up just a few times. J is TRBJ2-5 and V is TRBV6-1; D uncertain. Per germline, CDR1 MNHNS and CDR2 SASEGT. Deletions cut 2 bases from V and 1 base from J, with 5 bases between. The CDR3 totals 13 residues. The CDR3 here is CASSEQVQETQYF. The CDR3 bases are TGTGCCAGCAGTGAACAGGTCCAAGAGACCCAGTACTTC.

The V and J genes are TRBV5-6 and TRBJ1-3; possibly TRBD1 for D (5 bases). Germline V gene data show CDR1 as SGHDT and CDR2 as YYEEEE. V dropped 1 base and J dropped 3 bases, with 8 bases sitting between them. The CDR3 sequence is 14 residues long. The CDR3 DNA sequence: TGTGCCAGCAGCTTGTGGCAGGGTGGAAACACCATATATTTT. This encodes CASSLWQGGNTIYF.

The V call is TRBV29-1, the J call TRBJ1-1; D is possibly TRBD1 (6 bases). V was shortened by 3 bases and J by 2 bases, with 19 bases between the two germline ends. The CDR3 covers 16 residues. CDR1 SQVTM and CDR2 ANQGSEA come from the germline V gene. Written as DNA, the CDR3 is TGCAGCGTTGACCCCTTCGACAGGAAATCTAACACTGAAGCTTTCTTT. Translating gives CSVDPFDRKSNTEAFF.

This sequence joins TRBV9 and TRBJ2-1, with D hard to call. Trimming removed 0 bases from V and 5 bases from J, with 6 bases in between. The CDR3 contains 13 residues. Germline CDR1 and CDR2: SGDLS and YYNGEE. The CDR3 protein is CASSVGPDNEQFF. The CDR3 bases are TGTGCCAGCAGCGTAGGTCCTGACAATGAGCAGTTCTTC.

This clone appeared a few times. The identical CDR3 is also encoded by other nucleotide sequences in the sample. CDR3: CASSSLAGGPNEQFF. The CDR3 bases are TGTGCCAGCAGTTCCTTAGCGGGAGGTCCCAATGAGCAGTTCTTC. This chain links TRBV6-1 with TRBJ2-1; TRBD2 matches 10 bases. The junction had 7 bases not matched to a gene; V was cut back by 5 bases and J by 6 bases. The CDR3 consists of 15 residues. Germline V gives CDR1 MNHNS, CDR2 SASEGT.

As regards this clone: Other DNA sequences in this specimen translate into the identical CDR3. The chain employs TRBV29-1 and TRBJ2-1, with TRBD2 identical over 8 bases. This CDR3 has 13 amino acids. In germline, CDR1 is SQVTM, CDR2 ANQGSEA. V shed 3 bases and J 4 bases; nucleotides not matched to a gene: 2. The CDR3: CSVEGTSYNEQFF. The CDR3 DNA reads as TGCAGCGTTGAGGGGACTAGTTACAATGAGCAGTTCTTC.

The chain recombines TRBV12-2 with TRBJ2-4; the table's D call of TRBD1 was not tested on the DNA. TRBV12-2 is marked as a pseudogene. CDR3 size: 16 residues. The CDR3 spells CASRGFIRGFEDIQYF. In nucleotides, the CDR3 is TGTGCAAGTCGCGGCTTTATCAGGGGGTTCGAGGACATTCAGTACTTC.

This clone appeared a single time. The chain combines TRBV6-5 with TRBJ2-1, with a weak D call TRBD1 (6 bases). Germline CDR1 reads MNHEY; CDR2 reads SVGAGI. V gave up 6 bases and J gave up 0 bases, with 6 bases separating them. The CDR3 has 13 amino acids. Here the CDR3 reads CASRGASYNEQFF. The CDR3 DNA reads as TGTGCCAGCAGGGGGGCCTCCTACAATGAGCAGTTCTTC.